Detailed here is one TCR beta chain. It lacks a known antigen. No much larger clone is present one base from it, and per-base qualities are unavailable. The record originates from a study of blood T cell repertoires in COVID-19 (dated by TCRdb to about 2020). Turning to the overall study: Samples from collaborators originated in the United States, Italy and Spain and spanned both the acute and convalescent phases of COVID-19. The material from the prospective study consisted of cDNA or gDNA derived from T cells, B-cell-depleted T cells, or PBMCs. Subjects who had been exposed to COVID-19, were actively infected with it, or had recovered from it provided the deeply sampled blood TCRbeta repertoires that made up the dataset. The repertoires were made available in a free public database intended to serve as a resource for research on the immune response to SARS-CoV-2. The samples were drawn from two sources: the first 160 participants of the ongoing ImmuneRACE study, and 950 to 1,500 subjects contributed by 6 global collaborators. The sample metadata nearly always contained a de-identified subject ID, COVID-19 status, age in years and sex. Where available, HLA class I and class II types were taken from metadata supplied by the sample provider and were not determined by assay-based typing. Study-wide findings and limitations: How much clinical and demographic metadata was included differed by source and by participant, and the metadata was provided uncurated.

As encoded in the germline V gene, CDR1 is SQVTM while CDR2 is ANQGSEA. V is pared back by 0 bases and J by 4 bases, with 19 bases lying between the germline termini. From the cysteine through the phenylalanine, the CDR3 covers 17 amino acids. Only the CDR3 DNA stays, 51 bases, in frame from base 1. Participants in the prospective study were aged roughly 18 to 100 years, lived in approximately 26 United States geographic areas, and enrolled through a virtual design. To assign participants to cohorts, the prospective study relied on clinical history that participants themselves reported in a screening survey and a study questionnaire. Recovered participants in ImmuneRACE Cohort 3 were defined as having two consecutive negative NP/OP PCR tests, clearance from a healthcare professional, or resolution of symptoms. In the prospective study, whole blood, serum and a nasopharyngeal or oropharyngeal swab were collected from each participant by mobile phlebotomists. Prospective study participants could optionally give additional blood draws and questionnaires over a roughly 2-month period. Before DNA extraction, prospective study blood samples were shipped either frozen or at room temperature.

TCRbeta CDR3 regions were amplified from genomic DNA by means of the immunoSEQ Assay, a bias-controlled multiplex PCR. As for how the authors treated the data: The number of nucleated cells in each sample was estimated from the amplification of reference gene primers within the assay. To quantify the absolute abundance of each unique TCRbeta CDR3 rearrangement, sequence reads were collapsed and filtered. Productive Simpson clonality was computed per sample as the square root of Simpson's diversity index over productive rearrangements. The source is immuneACCESS, and TCRdb retained only in-frame sequences with V and J called. Part of the clones is not carried over; for the studies checked, unresolved V genes explain less than half of this, and the remainder is unexplained. V, J and clone size reflect that table, while D and trimming were determined from the DNA. For this sample the table gives 250,000 to 350,000 clones, of which around 90% were detected only once. More than 8.5% of the sample belongs to the ten largest clones.

The clonotype was recovered from a woman younger than 30 who had recovered from COVID-19. The chain is encoded by TRBV29-1 joined to TRBJ1-3; TRBD1 might be the D gene, on 5 matching bases. Source material: PBMCs or T cells enriched from blood (not recorded which). The base sequence is TGCAGCGTTGAAGATGGAAAGACTCAGGGTCTCGGAAACACCATATATTTT. It encodes CSVEDGKTQGLGNTIYF.